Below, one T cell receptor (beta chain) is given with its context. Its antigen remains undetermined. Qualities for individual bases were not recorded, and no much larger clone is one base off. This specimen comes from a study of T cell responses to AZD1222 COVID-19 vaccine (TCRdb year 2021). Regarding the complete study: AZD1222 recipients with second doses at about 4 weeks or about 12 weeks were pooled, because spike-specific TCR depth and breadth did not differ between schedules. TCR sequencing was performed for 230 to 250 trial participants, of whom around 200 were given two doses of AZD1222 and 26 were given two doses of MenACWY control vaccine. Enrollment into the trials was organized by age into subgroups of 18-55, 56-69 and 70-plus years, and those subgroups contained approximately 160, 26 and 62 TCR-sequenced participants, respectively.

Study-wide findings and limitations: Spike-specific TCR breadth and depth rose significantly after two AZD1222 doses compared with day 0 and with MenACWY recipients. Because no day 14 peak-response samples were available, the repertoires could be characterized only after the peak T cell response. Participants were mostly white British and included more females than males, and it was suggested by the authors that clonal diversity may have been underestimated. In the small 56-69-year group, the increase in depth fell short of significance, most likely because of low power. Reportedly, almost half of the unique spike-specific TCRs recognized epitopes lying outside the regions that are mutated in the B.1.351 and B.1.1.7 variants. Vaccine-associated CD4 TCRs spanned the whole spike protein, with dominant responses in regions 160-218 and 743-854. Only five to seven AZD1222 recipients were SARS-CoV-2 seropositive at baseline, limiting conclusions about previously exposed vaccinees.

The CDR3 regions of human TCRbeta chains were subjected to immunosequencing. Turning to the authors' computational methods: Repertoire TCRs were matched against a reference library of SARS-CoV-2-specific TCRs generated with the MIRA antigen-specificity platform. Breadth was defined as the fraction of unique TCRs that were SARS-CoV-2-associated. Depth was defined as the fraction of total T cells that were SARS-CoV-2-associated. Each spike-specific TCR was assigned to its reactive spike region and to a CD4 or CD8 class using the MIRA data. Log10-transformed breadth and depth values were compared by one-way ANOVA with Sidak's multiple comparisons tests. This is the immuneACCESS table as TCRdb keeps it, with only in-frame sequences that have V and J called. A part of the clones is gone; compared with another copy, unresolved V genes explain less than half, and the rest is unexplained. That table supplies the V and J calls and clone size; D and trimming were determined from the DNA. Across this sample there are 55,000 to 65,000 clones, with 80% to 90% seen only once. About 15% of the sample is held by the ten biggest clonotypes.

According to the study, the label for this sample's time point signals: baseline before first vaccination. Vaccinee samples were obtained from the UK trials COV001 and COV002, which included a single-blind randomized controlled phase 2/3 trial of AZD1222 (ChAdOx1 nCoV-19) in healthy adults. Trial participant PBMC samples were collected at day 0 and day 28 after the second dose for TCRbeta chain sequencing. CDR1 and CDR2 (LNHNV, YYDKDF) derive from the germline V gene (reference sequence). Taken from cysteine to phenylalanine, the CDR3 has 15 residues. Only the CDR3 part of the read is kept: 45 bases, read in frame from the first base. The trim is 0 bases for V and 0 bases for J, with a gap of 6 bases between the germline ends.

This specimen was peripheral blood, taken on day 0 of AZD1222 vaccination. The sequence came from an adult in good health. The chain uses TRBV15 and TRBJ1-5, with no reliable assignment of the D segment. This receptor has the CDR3 CATSREGYSNQPQHF. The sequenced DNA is TGTGCCACCAGCAGAGAAGGTTATAGCAATCAGCCCCAGCATTTT.